This T cell receptor (beta chain) was observed in a study of blood T cell repertoires in COVID-19. CDR3 size: 13 residues. J was trimmed by 1 base and V by 6 bases; bases with no gene match: 1. Germline assignment: CDR1 MDHEN and CDR2 SYDVKM. In the study's own analysis: Reference gene primer amplification in the assay estimated nucleated cell counts. Measured with immunoSEQ multiplex PCR; TCRdb has only the in-frame clones, and not every one. Clone size and V and J calls were adopted from that table, with D and trimming inferred from the DNA. The sample lists 350,000 to 500,000 clones, roughly 84% occurring once.

V usage is TRBV28 and J usage is TRBJ2-7; TRBD1 aligns across 9 bases. The receptor comes from a woman younger than 35 who had been exposed to COVID-19. Sequencing was done on a sample of PBMCs or T cells enriched from blood (not recorded which). The CDR3 coding sequence is TGTGCCAGCAGGGGACAGGGATCCTACGAGCAGTACTTC. Translating gives CASRGQGSYEQYF.